This T cell receptor (beta chain) was recovered during a study of blood T cells in healthy people across ages (dated by TCRdb to about 2015). About the full investigation: In model experiments, roughly one uniquely barcoded TCR beta cDNA molecule per two T cells was captured by template switching. The study measured age-related changes in TCR beta repertoire diversity using deep sequencing normalized with unique cDNA molecular identifiers. The donors were split into four age groups: young (average approximately 16 years), middle-aged (around 40), aged (more than 55) and long-lived (roughly 80). To avoid experimental bias, donors of different ages were spread randomly across the sequencing lanes. The study analyzed two additional independent replicas of 1 million unique cDNA reads from the same blood draw for two donors, one aged 18 to 29 and one aged 80 or older. General study outcomes and caveats: Observed TCR beta diversity per million T cells fell roughly linearly with age, and a significant reduction was already apparent by age about 43. The percentage of naive T cells measured by flow cytometry correlated strongly with observed TCR beta diversity. The CMV infection status of donors was not known, potentially confounding age-related changes in expanded clonotypes. The long-lived group showed more naive CD4+ T cells, fewer expanded clones and increased TCR diversity than the aged group, suggesting age selection. Estimates of total diversity from one million sequenced T cells were regarded as lower bounds and underestimates. Bulk unsorted PBMC profiling prevented conclusive comparison of naive and antigen-experienced compartments.

Library creation used 5' RACE. TCRdb records Illumina HiSeq 2500 as the sequencer. A second PCR of about 7 to 12 cycles was performed with a sample-barcoded 5' primer and a J-beta primer mix. A template-switch 5' adaptor carrying 12 random nucleotides introduced a unique molecular identifier onto each TCR beta cDNA molecule. Each sample yielded at least 3 million CDR3-containing paired-end reads. First-strand cDNA synthesis was performed from all RNA using the Mint cDNA synthesis kit, with priming by a TRBC-specific oligonucleotide. Following uracil-DNA glycosylase treatment, all cDNA underwent a first 18-cycle PCR with the universal primers M1SS and BC2_uni_R. Under the source paper's analysis protocol: Each sample was normalized by randomly selecting 1 million high-quality reads, each carrying a distinct molecular identifier. Reads sharing molecular identifiers were discarded rather than binned into consensus sequences. MiTCR, run with a Q25 quality threshold and the strictest error-elimination algorithm, handled CDR3 identification, clonotype clustering and error correction. A nonparametric unseen species model with Euler transformation was used to estimate lower-bound total TCR beta diversity. The public reads were run again by TCRdb, first through fastp at Q25 and then through MiXCR, and only productive beta chains were kept. Every entry covers one CDR3 protein and lists the most common genes and DNA from its rows. For this entry, the V and J calls and clone size follow TCRdb and not the study's own pipeline. This sample lists hundreds of thousands of distinct CDR3 sequences; around 50% were detected once. Of the sample, 13% is held by the ten largest clones.

Donors were approximately 42 systemically healthy Caucasian individuals from Russia aged roughly 6 to 90 years. Around 10 milliliters of peripheral blood were drawn from each donor into EDTA-treated Vacutainer tubes. Ficoll-Paque density-gradient centrifugation was used to isolate PBMCs, with at least 6 million per sample. Total RNA, at least 6 micrograms per sample, was extracted from PBMCs with Trizol reagent. For every donor, flow cytometry on a PBMC aliquot measured the percentage of naive CD45RAhigh/CD27high T cells. To note about this clonotype: No cognate antigen has been identified for it. A much more abundant neighbour one base away suggests this may be a read error.

The clonotype was recovered from a woman older than 75 in good health. The sample taken for sequencing was blood.

The CDR3 protein sequence reads: CASSFQRGYYGYTF. The DNA sequence is as follows: TGTGCCAGCAGCTTCCAGCGGGGGTACTATGGCTACACCTTC. The chain is made from TRBV7-9 and TRBJ1-2, with TRBD1 as a weak D call on 5 bases. The trim is 3 bases for V and 3 bases for J, with a gap of 11 bases between the germline ends. Sequences SEHNR (CDR1) and FQNEAQ (CDR2) are obtained from the germline V gene (reference sequence). From its cysteine to its phenylalanine, the CDR3 spans 14 amino acids. The only DNA kept is the CDR3, 42 bases in frame from the first base.